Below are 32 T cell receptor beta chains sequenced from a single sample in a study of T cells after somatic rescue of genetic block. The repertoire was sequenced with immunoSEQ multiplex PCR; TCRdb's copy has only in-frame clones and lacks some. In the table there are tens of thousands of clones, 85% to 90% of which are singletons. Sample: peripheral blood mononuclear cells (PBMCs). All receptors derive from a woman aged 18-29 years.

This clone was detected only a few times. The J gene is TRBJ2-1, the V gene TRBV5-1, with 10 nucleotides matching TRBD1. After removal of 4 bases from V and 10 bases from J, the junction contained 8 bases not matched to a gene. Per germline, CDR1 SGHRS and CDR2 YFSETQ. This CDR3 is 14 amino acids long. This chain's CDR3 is CASSDGTGEREQFF. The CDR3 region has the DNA TGCGCCAGCAGCGACGGGACAGGGGAGAGGGAGCAGTTCTTC.

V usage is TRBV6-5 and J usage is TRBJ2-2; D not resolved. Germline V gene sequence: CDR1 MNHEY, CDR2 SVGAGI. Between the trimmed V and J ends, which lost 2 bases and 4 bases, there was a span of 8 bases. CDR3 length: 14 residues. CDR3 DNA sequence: TGTGCCAGCAGTTACAAACCTCTCACCGGGGAGCTGTTTTTT. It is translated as CASSYKPLTGELFF.

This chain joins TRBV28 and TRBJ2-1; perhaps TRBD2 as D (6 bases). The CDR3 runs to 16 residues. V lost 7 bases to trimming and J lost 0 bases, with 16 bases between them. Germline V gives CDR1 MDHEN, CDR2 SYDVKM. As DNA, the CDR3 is TGTGCCAGCACTACCTTAGCGGAGAGCTCCTACAATGAGCAGTTCTTC. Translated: CASTTLAESSYNEQFF.

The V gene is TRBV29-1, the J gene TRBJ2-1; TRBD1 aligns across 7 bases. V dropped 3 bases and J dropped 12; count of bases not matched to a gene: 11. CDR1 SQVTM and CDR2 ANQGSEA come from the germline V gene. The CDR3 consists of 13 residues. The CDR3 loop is CSVDPGQKIVQFF. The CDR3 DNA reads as TGCAGCGTTGATCCGGGACAGAAGATCGTGCAGTTCTTC.

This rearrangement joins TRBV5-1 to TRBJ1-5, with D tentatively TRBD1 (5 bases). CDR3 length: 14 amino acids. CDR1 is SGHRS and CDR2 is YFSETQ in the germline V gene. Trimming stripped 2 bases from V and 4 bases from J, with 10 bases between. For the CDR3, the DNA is TGCGCCAGCAGCTTAACGGGGGGGAATCAGCCCCAGCATTTT. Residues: CASSLTGGNQPQHF. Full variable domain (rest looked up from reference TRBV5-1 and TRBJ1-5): KAGVTQTPRYLIKTRGQQVTLSCSPISGHRSVSWYQQTPGQGLQFLFEYFSETQRNKGNFPGRFSGRQFSNSRSEMNVSTLELGDSALYLCASSLTGGNQPQHFGDGTRLSIL.

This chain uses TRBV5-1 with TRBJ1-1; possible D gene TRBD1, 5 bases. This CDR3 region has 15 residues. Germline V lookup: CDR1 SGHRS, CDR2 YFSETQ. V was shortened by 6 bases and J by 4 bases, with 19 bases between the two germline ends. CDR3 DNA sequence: TGCGCCAGCAACCGCGGCAGGGCGGAGACCACTGAAGCTTTCTTT. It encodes CASNRGRAETTEAFF.

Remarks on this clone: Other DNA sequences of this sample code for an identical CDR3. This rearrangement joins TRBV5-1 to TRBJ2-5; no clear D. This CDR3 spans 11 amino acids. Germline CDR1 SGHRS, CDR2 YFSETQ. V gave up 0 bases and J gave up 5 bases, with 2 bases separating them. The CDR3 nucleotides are TGCGCCAGCAGCTTGGAGGAGACCCAGTACTTC. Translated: CASSLEETQYF.

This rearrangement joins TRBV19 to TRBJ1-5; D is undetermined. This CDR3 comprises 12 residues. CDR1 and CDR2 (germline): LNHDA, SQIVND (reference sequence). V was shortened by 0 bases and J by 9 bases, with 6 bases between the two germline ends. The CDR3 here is CASSIDGGPQHF. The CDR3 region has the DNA TGTGCCAGTAGTATAGATGGCGGGCCCCAGCATTTT.

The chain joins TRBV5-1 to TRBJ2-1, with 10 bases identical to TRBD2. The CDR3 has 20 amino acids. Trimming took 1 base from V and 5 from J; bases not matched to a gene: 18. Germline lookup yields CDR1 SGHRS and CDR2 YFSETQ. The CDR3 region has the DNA TGCGCCAGCAGCTTGCGGCCAAGGGGGCGGCTAGCGGGAGCCCACAATGAGCAGTTCTTC. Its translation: CASSLRPRGRLAGAHNEQFF.

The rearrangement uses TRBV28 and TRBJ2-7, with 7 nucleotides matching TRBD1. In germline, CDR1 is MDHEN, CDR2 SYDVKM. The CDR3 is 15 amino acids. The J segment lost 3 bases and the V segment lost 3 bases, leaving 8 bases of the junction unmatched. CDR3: CASSLGGQVFYEQYF. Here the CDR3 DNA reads TGTGCCAGCAGTTTGGGTGGACAGGTCTTCTACGAGCAGTACTTC.

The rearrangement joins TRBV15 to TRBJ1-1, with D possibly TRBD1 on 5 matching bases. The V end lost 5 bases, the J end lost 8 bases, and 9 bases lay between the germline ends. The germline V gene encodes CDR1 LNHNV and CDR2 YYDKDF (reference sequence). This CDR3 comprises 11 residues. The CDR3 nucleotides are TGTGCCACCAGCGGGGGATGGGAAGCTTTCTTT. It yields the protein CATSGGWEAFF.

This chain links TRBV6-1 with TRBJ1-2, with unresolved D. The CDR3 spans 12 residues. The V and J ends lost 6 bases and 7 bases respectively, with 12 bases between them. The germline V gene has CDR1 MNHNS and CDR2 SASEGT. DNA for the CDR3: TGTGCCAGCAGGCTCGGGGAGGGTGGCTACACCTTC. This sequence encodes CASRLGEGGYTF.

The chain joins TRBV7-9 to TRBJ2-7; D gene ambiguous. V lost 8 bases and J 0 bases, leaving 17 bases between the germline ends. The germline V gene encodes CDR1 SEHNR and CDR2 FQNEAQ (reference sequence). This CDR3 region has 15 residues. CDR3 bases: TGTGCCAGCGGGTCCCCCCTTTATCCCTCCTACGAGCAGTACTTC. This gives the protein CASGSPLYPSYEQYF.

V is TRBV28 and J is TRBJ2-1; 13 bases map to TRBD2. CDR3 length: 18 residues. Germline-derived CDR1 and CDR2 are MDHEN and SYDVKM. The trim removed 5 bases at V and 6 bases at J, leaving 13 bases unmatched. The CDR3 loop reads CASSPLGPLAGGANEQFF. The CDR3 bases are TGTGCCAGCAGTCCCCTCGGCCCACTAGCGGGAGGGGCCAATGAGCAGTTCTTC.

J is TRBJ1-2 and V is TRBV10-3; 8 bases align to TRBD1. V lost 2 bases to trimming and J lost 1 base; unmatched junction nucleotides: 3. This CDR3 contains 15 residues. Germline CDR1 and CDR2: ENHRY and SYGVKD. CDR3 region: CAISEPGQVNYGYTF. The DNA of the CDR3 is TGTGCCATCAGTGAGCCGGGACAGGTTAACTATGGCTACACCTTC.

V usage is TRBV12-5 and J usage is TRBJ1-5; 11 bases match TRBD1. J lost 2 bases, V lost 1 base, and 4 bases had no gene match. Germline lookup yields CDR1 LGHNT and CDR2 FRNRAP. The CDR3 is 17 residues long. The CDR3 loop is CASGLGTGGVGNQPQHF. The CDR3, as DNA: TGTGCTAGTGGTTTGGGGACAGGGGGCGTGGGCAATCAGCCCCAGCATTTT. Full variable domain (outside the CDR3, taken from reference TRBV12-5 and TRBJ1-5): DARVTQTPRHKVTEMGQEVTMRCQPILGHNTVFWYRQTMMQGLELLAYFRNRAPLDDSGMPKDRFSAEMPDATLATLKIQPSEPRDSAVYFCASGLGTGGVGNQPQHFGDGTRLSIL.

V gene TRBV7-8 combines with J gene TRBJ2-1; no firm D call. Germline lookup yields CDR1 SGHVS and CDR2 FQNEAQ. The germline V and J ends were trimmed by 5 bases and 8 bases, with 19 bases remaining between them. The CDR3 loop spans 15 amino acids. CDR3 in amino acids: CASSPPPLGTDEQFF. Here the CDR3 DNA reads TGTGCCAGCAGCCCCCCCCCGCTAGGTACTGATGAGCAGTTCTTC.

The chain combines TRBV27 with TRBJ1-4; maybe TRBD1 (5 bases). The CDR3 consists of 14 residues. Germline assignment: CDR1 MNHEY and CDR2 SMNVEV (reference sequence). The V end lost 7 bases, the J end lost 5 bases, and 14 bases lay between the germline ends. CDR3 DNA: TGTGCCAGCAAGGCACGACAGTGGAATGAAAAACTGTTTTTT. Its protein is CASKARQWNEKLFF.

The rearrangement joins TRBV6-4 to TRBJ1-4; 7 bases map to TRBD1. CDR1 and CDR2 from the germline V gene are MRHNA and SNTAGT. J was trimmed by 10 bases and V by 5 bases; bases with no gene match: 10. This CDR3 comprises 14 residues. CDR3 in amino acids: CASSPTTGIGKLFF. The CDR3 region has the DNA TGTGCCAGCAGTCCAACGACAGGGATTGGAAAACTGTTTTTT.

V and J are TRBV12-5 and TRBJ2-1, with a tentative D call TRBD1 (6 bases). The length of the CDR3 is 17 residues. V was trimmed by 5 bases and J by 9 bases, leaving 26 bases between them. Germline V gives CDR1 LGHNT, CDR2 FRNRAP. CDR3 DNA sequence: TGTGCTAGTGGTGTATTCCAGGGGTTTCCGACGATTAGTGAGCAGTTCTTC. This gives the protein CASGVFQGFPTISEQFF.

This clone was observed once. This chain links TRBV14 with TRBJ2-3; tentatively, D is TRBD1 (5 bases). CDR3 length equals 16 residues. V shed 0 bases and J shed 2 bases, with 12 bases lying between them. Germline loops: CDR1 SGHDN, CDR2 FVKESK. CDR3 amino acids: CASSQDRGHYTDTQYF. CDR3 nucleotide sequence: TGTGCCAGCAGCCAAGATAGGGGCCACTACACAGATACGCAGTATTTT.

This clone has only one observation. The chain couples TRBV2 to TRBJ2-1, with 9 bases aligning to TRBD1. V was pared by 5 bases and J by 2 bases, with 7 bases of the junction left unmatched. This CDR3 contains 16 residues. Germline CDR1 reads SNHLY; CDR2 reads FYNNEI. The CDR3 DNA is TGTGCCAGCAGTTCGAGACAGGGGGTCCCCTACAATGAGCAGTTCTTC. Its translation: CASSSRQGVPYNEQFF.

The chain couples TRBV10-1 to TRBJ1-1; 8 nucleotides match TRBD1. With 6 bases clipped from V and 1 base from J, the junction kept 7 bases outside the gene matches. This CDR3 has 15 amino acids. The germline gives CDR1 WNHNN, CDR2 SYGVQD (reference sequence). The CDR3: CASSADRAPNTEAFF. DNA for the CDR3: TGCGCCAGCAGCGCGGACAGGGCCCCGAACACTGAAGCTTTCTTT.

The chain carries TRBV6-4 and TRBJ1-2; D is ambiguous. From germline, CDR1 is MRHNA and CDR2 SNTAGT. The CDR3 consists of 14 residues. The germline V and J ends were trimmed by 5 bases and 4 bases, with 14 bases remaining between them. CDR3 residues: CASSSEDVRYGYTF. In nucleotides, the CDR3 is TGTGCCAGCAGTTCCGAAGACGTTCGCTATGGCTACACCTTC.

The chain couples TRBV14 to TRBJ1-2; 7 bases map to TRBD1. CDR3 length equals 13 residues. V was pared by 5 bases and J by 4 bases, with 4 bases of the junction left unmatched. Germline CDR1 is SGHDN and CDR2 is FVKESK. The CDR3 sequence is CASSYRGSYGYTF. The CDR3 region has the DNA TGTGCCAGCAGCTACAGGGGCAGCTATGGCTACACCTTC.

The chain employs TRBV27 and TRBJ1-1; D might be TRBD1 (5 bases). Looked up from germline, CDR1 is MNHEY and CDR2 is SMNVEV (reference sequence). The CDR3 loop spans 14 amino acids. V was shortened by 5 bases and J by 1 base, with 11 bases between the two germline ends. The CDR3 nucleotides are TGTGCCAGCAGTCCGGGACGGTGGAACACTGAAGCTTTCTTT. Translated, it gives CASSPGRWNTEAFF.

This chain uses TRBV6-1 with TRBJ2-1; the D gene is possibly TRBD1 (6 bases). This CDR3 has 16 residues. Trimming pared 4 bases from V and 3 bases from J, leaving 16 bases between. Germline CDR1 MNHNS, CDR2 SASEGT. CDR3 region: CASSVAQGKGYNEQFF. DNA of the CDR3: TGTGCCAGCAGTGTGGCACAGGGAAAGGGCTACAATGAGCAGTTCTTC.

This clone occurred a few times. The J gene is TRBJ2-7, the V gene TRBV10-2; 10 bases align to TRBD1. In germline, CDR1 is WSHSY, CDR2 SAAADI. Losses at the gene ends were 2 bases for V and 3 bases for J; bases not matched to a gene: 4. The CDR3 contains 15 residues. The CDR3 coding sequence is TGCGCCAGCAGTGAGGGACAGGGGGACATCTACGAGCAGTACTTC. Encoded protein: CASSEGQGDIYEQYF.

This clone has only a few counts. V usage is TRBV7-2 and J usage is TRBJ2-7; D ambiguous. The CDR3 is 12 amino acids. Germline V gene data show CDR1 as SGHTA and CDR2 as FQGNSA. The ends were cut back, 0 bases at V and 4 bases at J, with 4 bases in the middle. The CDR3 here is CASSLARYEQYF. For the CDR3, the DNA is TGTGCCAGCAGCTTAGCGCGGTACGAGCAGTACTTC. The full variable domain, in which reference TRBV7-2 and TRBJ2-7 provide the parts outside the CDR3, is GAGVSQSPSNKVTEKGKDVELRCDPISGHTALYWYRQSLGQGLEFLIYFQGNSAPDKSGLPSDRFSAERTGGSVSTLTIQRTQQEDSAVYLCASSLARYEQYFGPGTRLTVT.

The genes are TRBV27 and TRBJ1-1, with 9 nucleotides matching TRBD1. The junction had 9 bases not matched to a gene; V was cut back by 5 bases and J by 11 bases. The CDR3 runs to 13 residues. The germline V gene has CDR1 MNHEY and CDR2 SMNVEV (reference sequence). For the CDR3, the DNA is TGTGCCAGCAGTGGGCGTCGACAGGGGGGTGCTTTCTTT. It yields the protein CASSGRRQGGAFF.

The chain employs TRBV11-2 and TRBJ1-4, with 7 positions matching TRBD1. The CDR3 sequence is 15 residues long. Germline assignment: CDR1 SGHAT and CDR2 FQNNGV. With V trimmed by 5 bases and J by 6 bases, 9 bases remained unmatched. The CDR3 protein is CASSAQTGLDEKLFF. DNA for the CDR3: TGTGCCAGCAGCGCTCAGACAGGGCTGGATGAAAAACTGTTTTTT. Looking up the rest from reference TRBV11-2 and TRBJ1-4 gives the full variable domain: EAGVAQSPRYKIIEKRQSVAFWCNPISGHATLYWYQQILGQGPKLLIQFQNNGVVDDSQLPKDRFSAERLKGVDSTLKIQPAKLEDSAVYLCASSAQTGLDEKLFFGSGTQLSVL.

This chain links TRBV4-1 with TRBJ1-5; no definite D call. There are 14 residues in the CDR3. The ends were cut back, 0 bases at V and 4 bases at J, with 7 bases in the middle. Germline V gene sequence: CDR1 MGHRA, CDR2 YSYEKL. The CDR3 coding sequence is TGCGCCAGCAGCCAAGAAGGAGGGAATCAGCCCCAGCATTTT. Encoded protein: CASSQEGGNQPQHF.